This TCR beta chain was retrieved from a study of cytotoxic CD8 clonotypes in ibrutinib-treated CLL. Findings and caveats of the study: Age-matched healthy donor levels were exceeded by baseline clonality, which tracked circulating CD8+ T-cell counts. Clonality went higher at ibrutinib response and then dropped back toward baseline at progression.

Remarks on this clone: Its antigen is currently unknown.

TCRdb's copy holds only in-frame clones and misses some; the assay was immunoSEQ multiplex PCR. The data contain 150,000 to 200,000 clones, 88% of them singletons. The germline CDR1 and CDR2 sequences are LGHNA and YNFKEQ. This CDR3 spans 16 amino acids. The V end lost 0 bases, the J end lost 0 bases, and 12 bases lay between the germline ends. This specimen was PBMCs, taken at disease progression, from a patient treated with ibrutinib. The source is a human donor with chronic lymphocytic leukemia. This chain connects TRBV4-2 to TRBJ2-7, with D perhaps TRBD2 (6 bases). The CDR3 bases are TGTGCCAGCAGCCAAGATTTTCGGGAGCTCTCCTACGAGCAGTACTTC. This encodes CASSQDFRELSYEQYF.